Shown below are 17 T cell receptor beta chains from a single sample sequenced in a study of blood T cell repertoires in COVID-19. TCRdb's table, derived via immunoSEQ multiplex PCR, lists solely in-frame clones and lacks some. The data contain more than 150,000 clones, about nine tenths of them singletons. Sample: PBMCs or T cells enriched from blood (not recorded which). These TCRs come from a woman in her thirties who had recovered from COVID-19.

The gene calls are TRBV4-2 and TRBJ1-5; TRBD1 matches 7 bases. Germline values: CDR1 LGHNA, CDR2 YNFKEQ. V trimming: 4 bases; J trimming: 0 bases; junction bases outside the gene matches: 3. This CDR3 is 15 amino acids long. CDR3: CASSLGTVSNQPQHF. The DNA for the CDR3 is TGTGCCAGCAGCCTGGGGACAGTTAGCAATCAGCCCCAGCATTTT.

The chain carries TRBV20-1 and TRBJ1-5; D gene ambiguous. This CDR3 has 10 residues. The germline gives CDR1 DFQATT, CDR2 SNEGSKA (reference sequence). The V gene lost 7 bases and the J gene lost 2 bases, with 3 bases spanning the gap. The CDR3 region has the DNA TGCAGTGTAGGCAATCAGCCCCAGCATTTT. This codes for CSVGNQPQHF.

This clone was counted only a few times. DNA of the CDR3: TGTGCCAGCTCGGCAAACAGGGGGGAGAACACTGAAGCTTTCTTT. It codes for CASSANRGENTEAFF. This chain joins TRBV18 and TRBJ1-1, with 8 bases that match TRBD1. CDR3 length: 15 residues. Losses at the gene ends were 6 bases for V and 1 base for J; bases not matched to a gene: 7. In germline, CDR1 is KGHSH, CDR2 LQKENI.

The chain carries TRBV5-6 and TRBJ1-2; TRBD1 is a possible D gene (5 bases). This CDR3 is built from 14 residues. Germline-derived CDR1 and CDR2 are SGHDT and YYEEEE. The V and J ends lost 0 bases and 4 bases respectively, with 10 bases between them. In DNA form, the CDR3 reads TGTGCCAGCAGCTTGGCCGGGGGGACCTATGGCTACACCTTC. Protein sequence: CASSLAGGTYGYTF.

This clone has more than one count but fewer than ten. This chain connects TRBV7-3 to TRBJ2-1; TRBD2 matches at 9 bases. The CDR3 covers 17 residues. Trimming removed 8 bases from V and 0 bases from J; junction bases left unmatched: 11. CDR1 and CDR2 from the germline V gene are SGHTA and FQGTGA. The CDR3 region has the DNA TGTGCCAGCCATCCAGCGGGAGGCATCCTCTCCTACAATGAGCAGTTCTTC. As protein: CASHPAGGILSYNEQFF. Filled out from reference TRBV7-3 and TRBJ2-1, the complete variable domain reads GAGVSQTPSNKVTEKGKYVELRCDPISGHTALYWYRQSLGQGPEFLIYFQGTGAADDSGLPNDRFFAVRPEGSVSTLKIQRTERGDSAVYLCASHPAGGILSYNEQFFGPGTRLTVL.

The chain is built from TRBV5-1 and TRBJ1-1; D gene unclear. The germline V gene encodes CDR1 SGHRS and CDR2 YFSETQ. The V end lost 0 bases, the J end lost 4 bases, and 10 bases lay between the germline ends. The CDR3 is 14 amino acids. CDR3 nucleotides: TGCGCCAGCAGCTTGGAAGGGCGGGGCACTGAAGCTTTCTTT. It is translated as CASSLEGRGTEAFF.

This chain uses TRBV11-3 with TRBJ1-2; 9 positions match TRBD1. The V segment lost 5 bases and the J segment 2 bases; nucleotides outside the gene matches: 18. The CDR3 is 19 residues long. CDR1 SGHNT and CDR2 YENEEA come from the germline V gene. The CDR3 DNA follows: TGTGCCAGCAGCCCGCGTTTTAGGGGGACAGGGAACAAGAACTATGGCTACACCTTC. It translates to CASSPRFRGTGNKNYGYTF.

V is TRBV18 and J is TRBJ1-1; D is possibly TRBD1 (6 bases). Germline loops: CDR1 KGHSH, CDR2 LQKENI. The CDR3 runs to 13 residues. Trimming shortened V by 5 bases and J by 6 bases, and 13 bases separated the two germline ends. Here the CDR3 DNA reads TGTGCCAGCTCAGATAAGCGGACAGCTGAAGCTTTCTTT. Translating it yields CASSDKRTAEAFF.

The chain uses TRBV29-1 and TRBJ1-3; D is unresolved. Germline CDR1 and CDR2: SQVTM and ANQGSEA. The CDR3 totals 13 residues. V lost 0 bases and J lost 4, with 7 bases in between. The CDR3 DNA sequence: TGCAGCGTTGAAGATCCCCTGGGAAACACCATATATTTT. Translating gives CSVEDPLGNTIYF.

The chain carries TRBV10-3 and TRBJ2-7; perhaps TRBD2 as D (5 bases). Germline V gives CDR1 ENHRY, CDR2 SYGVKD. Trimming shortened V by 10 bases and J by 4 bases, and 17 bases separated the two germline ends. CDR3 length: 13 residues. Written as DNA, the CDR3 is TGTGCCACGCGCGGCAGACTAAGGTACGAGCAGTACTTC. It yields the protein CATRGRLRYEQYF.

The CDR3 loop is CASSKRDNQPQHF. In DNA form, the CDR3 reads TGTGCCAGTAGTAAGCGGGATAATCAGCCCCAGCATTTT. V and J are TRBV19 and TRBJ1-5; unclear D gene. The germline V and J ends were trimmed by 4 bases and 4 bases, with 8 bases remaining between them. The length of the CDR3 is 13 residues. CDR1 LNHDA and CDR2 SQIVND come from the germline V gene (reference sequence).

The gene calls are TRBV19 and TRBJ1-2; 7 bases match TRBD1. In germline, CDR1 is LNHDA, CDR2 SQIVND (reference sequence). V lost 1 base to trimming and J lost 3 bases; unmatched junction nucleotides: 8. The CDR3 has 16 amino acids. The CDR3 bases are TGTGCCAGTAGTATAGGACAGGGTGGTATGGACTATGGCTACACCTTC. Encoded protein: CASSIGQGGMDYGYTF.

The rearrangement joins TRBV4-3 to TRBJ2-3, with 11 bases identical to TRBD2. V shed 6 bases, J shed 0 bases, and the junction held 8 bases outside the gene matches. Germline-derived CDR1 and CDR2 are LGHNA and YSLEER. There are 17 residues in the CDR3. The CDR3 DNA reads TGCGCCAGCAGTTCTGGGACTAGCGGAACTAGCACAGATACGCAGTATTTT. Its translation is CASSSGTSGTSTDTQYF.

The V gene is TRBV29-1, the J gene TRBJ1-2, with D perhaps TRBD1 (6 bases). Per the germline V gene, CDR1 is SQVTM and CDR2 is ANQGSEA. This CDR3 is 15 amino acids long. The germline V and J ends were trimmed by 0 bases and 5 bases, with 16 bases remaining between them. The CDR3 DNA reads TGCAGCGTTGAAGACGGACAGAGACAGGCGTATGGCTACACCTTC. As protein: CSVEDGQRQAYGYTF.

The chain recombines TRBV5-1 with TRBJ2-7; TRBD1 aligns across 9 bases. The CDR3 contains 15 residues. Germline-derived CDR1 and CDR2 are SGHRS and YFSETQ. J gave up 6 bases and V 5 bases, and 12 bases lay outside the gene matches. In nucleotides, the CDR3 is TGCGCCAGCAGTCTTGCCGGGACAGGGACTGGCGAGCAGTACTTC. The encoded protein is CASSLAGTGTGEQYF.

The V and J genes are TRBV5-8 and TRBJ1-6; 9 nucleotides agree with TRBD1. The CDR3 is 19 residues long. CDR1 SGHTS and CDR2 YDEGEE come from the germline V gene. Germline trimming cut 1 base from V and 5 bases from J; bases unmatched to any gene: 13. CDR3 amino acids: CASSLLPSGQGRHNSPLHF. CDR3 nucleotides: TGTGCCAGCAGCTTGCTGCCCTCGGGACAGGGACGCCATAATTCACCCCTCCACTTT.

As concerns this clone: This sample includes further DNA sequences coding for the same CDR3. V and J are TRBV30 and TRBJ2-1; TRBD2 matches 8 bases. CDR3 size: 14 residues. The germline gives CDR1 GTSNPN, CDR2 SVGIG (reference sequence). Unmatched junction bases numbered 6, after V lost 3 bases and J lost 5 bases. CDR3 nucleotides: TGTGCCTGGAGAGCAGCGGGGGCGAACAATGAGCAGTTCTTC. Translated, it gives CAWRAAGANNEQFF.